This T cell receptor (beta chain) was captured by sequencing in a study of T cells in Graves' hyperthyroidism and ophthalmopathy. Findings and caveats of the study: The blood repertoire included most of the expanded thyroid clonotypes above 0.001.

The length of the CDR3 is 15 residues. From germline, CDR1 is DFQATT and CDR2 SNEGSKA (reference sequence). The ends lost 2 bases at V and 4 bases at J; junction bases unmatched: 8. This clonotype was counted once. What it binds is unknown. Researchers barred patients who had uncontrolled infection, other autoimmune disease, pregnancy or lactation. TCR beta CDR3 regions were amplified from RNA. A first-round RT-PCR of the TCR CDR3 used the HTBI primer set. MiXCR, run by TCRdb on the multiplex PCR reads, gives a single entry per CDR3 protein. The profile shows 500,000 to 800,000 distinct CDR3 sequences, 45% of them singletons.

The V call is TRBV20-1, the J call TRBJ1-1, with 9 bases fitting TRBD1. This sequence was found in an adult man with Graves' disease, either hyperthyroidism or ophthalmopathy (not recorded which). The sample taken for sequencing was peripheral blood or thyroid tissue (not recorded which). The CDR3 is CSARSRTGAGTEAFF. CDR3 coding DNA: TGCAGTGCTAGAAGTCGGACAGGGGCGGGCACTGAAGCTTTCTTT.